One sample yielded the 17 T cell receptor beta chains listed below, sequenced in a study of blood T cell repertoires in COVID-19. TCRdb's table, derived via immunoSEQ multiplex PCR, lists solely in-frame clones and lacks some. The sample includes about 100,000 clones, 90% seen only once; the top ten take around 5.1%. What was sequenced was peripheral blood. These receptors all come from a man in his fifties or sixties with acute or convalescent COVID-19.

This chain links TRBV6-5 with TRBJ1-2, with 11 bases aligning to TRBD1. V dropped 4 bases and J dropped 7; count of bases not matched to a gene: 5. CDR3 length: 14 residues. CDR1 is MNHEY and CDR2 is SVGAGI in the germline V gene. CDR3 nucleotides: TGTGCCAGCAGTTGGGATGGGACAGGGGGTGGCTACACCTTC. This codes for CASSWDGTGGGYTF.

The table lists this clone with a few counts. The chain joins TRBV11-1 to TRBJ1-1, with no clear D. V was clipped by 0 bases and J by 2 bases, with 7 bases between them. Per the germline V gene, CDR1 is SGHAT and CDR2 is FQDESV (reference sequence). The CDR3 is 14 residues long. DNA of the CDR3: TGTGCCAGCAGCTTAGCGCGGGGTAACACTGAAGCTTTCTTT. It encodes CASSLARGNTEAFF.

J is TRBJ1-4 and V is TRBV7-6; D gene uncertain. CDR3 length equals 15 residues. The germline V gene encodes CDR1 SGHVS and CDR2 FNYEAQ. The V and J ends lost 5 bases and 0 bases respectively, with 10 bases between them. In DNA, the CDR3 is TGTGCCAGCAGCCCGAGCGCAGCAACTAATGAAAAACTGTTTTTT. Its translation: CASSPSAATNEKLFF.

This chain links TRBV18 with TRBJ2-1; TRBD1 matches at 7 bases. This CDR3 contains 15 residues. Germline trimming cut 3 bases from V and 5 bases from J; bases unmatched to any gene: 7. Germline-derived CDR1 and CDR2 are KGHSH and LQKENI. The CDR3 here is CASSPYTGENNEQFF. The DNA for the CDR3 is TGTGCCAGCTCACCGTATACAGGGGAGAACAATGAGCAGTTCTTC.

The chain recombines TRBV5-4 with TRBJ2-1, with 7 nucleotides matching TRBD2. Unmatched junction bases numbered 6, after V lost 1 base and J lost 5 bases. CDR1 and CDR2 (germline): SGHNT, YYREEE (reference sequence). CDR3 length: 15 amino acids. The CDR3 DNA reads TGTGCCAGCAGCTTGCCTGCTAGCGGTAACAATGAGCAGTTCTTC. This sequence encodes CASSLPASGNNEQFF.

V and J are TRBV5-8 and TRBJ1-6; TRBD1 matches 7 bases. This CDR3 region has 15 residues. The trim removed 0 bases at V and 5 bases at J, leaving 2 bases unmatched. Germline CDR1 reads SGHTS; CDR2 reads YDEGEE. CDR3 DNA sequence: TGTGCCAGCAGCTTGGGGGACAGAGATAATTCACCCCTCCACTTT. It codes for CASSLGDRDNSPLHF.

Notes on this clone: This sample includes further DNA sequences coding for the same CDR3. The chain carries TRBV5-1 and TRBJ2-3; 9 positions agree with TRBD2. Germline V CDR1 and CDR2: SGHRS, YFSETQ. The V segment lost 4 bases and the J segment 4 bases; nucleotides outside the gene matches: 4. This CDR3 comprises 14 residues. The CDR3 bases are TGCGCCAGCAGCCCAATAGCGGGGGCAGATACGCAGTATTTT. Translated, it gives CASSPIAGADTQYF.

V gene TRBV4-3 combines with J gene TRBJ2-5; 9 bases map to TRBD1. V trimming: 4 bases; J trimming: 4 bases; junction bases outside the gene matches: 4. The CDR3 loop spans 14 amino acids. CDR1 is LGHNA, CDR2 YSLEER, per germline. The CDR3 nucleotides read TGCGCCAGCAGCCTCGTGACAGGGGGAGAGACCCAGTACTTC. Amino acid sequence: CASSLVTGGETQYF.

This chain uses TRBV15 with TRBJ1-3; 7 positions agree with TRBD1. Per the germline V gene, CDR1 is LNHNV and CDR2 is YYDKDF (reference sequence). The CDR3 has 16 residues. The J segment lost 2 bases and the V segment lost 1 base, leaving 5 bases of the junction unmatched. The chain's CDR3 is CATSRGGQGAGNTIYF. DNA for the CDR3: TGTGCCACCAGCAGAGGTGGGCAGGGGGCTGGAAACACCATATATTTT.

This chain connects TRBV7-9 to TRBJ2-7; perhaps TRBD2 as D (5 bases). The CDR3 is 16 residues long. Trimming cost V 6 bases and J 0 bases, with 18 bases left between them. Germline loops: CDR1 SEHNR, CDR2 FQNEAQ (reference sequence). This chain's CDR3 is CASSLSTGVNSYEQYF. The CDR3 DNA sequence: TGTGCCAGCAGTTTATCGACCGGGGTCAACTCCTACGAGCAGTACTTC.

The V call is TRBV24-1, the J call TRBJ2-7; TRBD1 matches 8 bases. Per the germline V gene, CDR1 is KGHDR and CDR2 is SFDVKD. After removal of 8 bases from V and 5 bases from J, the junction contained 7 bases not matched to a gene. The CDR3 has 13 amino acids. CDR3 in DNA: TGTGCCACCACCGACAGGGGTCGCCACGAGCAGTACTTC. Translating it yields CATTDRGRHEQYF.

The gene calls are TRBV12-5 and TRBJ2-7; 7 bases line up with TRBD2. Germline CDR1 reads LGHNT; CDR2 reads FRNRAP. The CDR3 runs 14 residues. J gave up 2 bases and V 0 bases, and 1 base lay outside the gene matches. The CDR3 loop is CASGLVGGTYEQYF. For the CDR3, the DNA is TGTGCTAGTGGTTTGGTGGGGGGGACCTACGAGCAGTACTTC.

The gene calls are TRBV24-1 and TRBJ2-7, with TRBD1 as a possible D gene (6 bases). The CDR3 extends over 14 amino acids. V lost 7 bases and J 5 bases, leaving 17 bases between the germline ends. Germline assignment: CDR1 KGHDR and CDR2 SFDVKD. The CDR3 DNA follows: TGTGCCACCAGGCCACGACAGGTATACGACGAGCAGTACTTC. Translating it yields CATRPRQVYDEQYF.

The gene calls are TRBV4-3 and TRBJ2-6, with 7 nucleotides matching TRBD2. V shed 6 bases, J shed 2 bases, and the junction held 4 bases outside the gene matches. This CDR3 spans 15 amino acids. Germline lookup yields CDR1 LGHNA and CDR2 YSLEER. CDR3: CASSRAGTGANVLTF. The CDR3 nucleotides read TGCGCCAGCAGTCGAGCGGGAACTGGGGCCAACGTCCTGACTTTC.

The chain joins TRBV30 to TRBJ2-7; D gene ambiguous. The CDR3 length is 12 residues. With 0 bases removed from V and 6 bases from J, the gap between germline ends came to 9 bases. Per the germline V gene, CDR1 is GTSNPN and CDR2 is SVGIG (reference sequence). Here the CDR3 DNA reads TGTGCCTGGAGTGTATTTGGCGGCGAGCAGTACTTC. It encodes CAWSVFGGEQYF.

This clone showed up just a few times. The chain recombines TRBV5-1 with TRBJ1-1; the match to TRBD1 covers 8 bases. Germline CDR1 SGHRS, CDR2 YFSETQ. CDR3 length: 16 amino acids. Losses at the gene ends were 5 bases for V and 1 base for J; bases not matched to a gene: 10. The chain's CDR3 is CASRPQGAAKNTEAFF. The CDR3 DNA follows: TGCGCCAGCAGACCCCAGGGGGCGGCGAAGAACACTGAAGCTTTCTTT.

V and J are TRBV18 and TRBJ2-7; maybe TRBD2 (6 bases). V lost 6 bases, J lost 2 bases, and 11 bases lay in between. The CDR3 runs to 13 residues. Germline V gene data show CDR1 as KGHSH and CDR2 as LQKENI. CDR3 residues: CASSRDFAYEQYF. CDR3 nucleotide sequence: TGTGCCAGCTCTCGGGACTTTGCCTACGAGCAGTACTTC. Together with reference TRBV18 and TRBJ2-7, the CDR3 gives the full variable domain: NAGVMQNPRHLVRRRGQEARLRCSPMKGHSHVYWYRQLPEEGLKFMVYLQKENIIDESGMPKERFSAEFPKEGPSILRIQQVVRGDSAAYFCASSRDFAYEQYFGPGTRLTVT.